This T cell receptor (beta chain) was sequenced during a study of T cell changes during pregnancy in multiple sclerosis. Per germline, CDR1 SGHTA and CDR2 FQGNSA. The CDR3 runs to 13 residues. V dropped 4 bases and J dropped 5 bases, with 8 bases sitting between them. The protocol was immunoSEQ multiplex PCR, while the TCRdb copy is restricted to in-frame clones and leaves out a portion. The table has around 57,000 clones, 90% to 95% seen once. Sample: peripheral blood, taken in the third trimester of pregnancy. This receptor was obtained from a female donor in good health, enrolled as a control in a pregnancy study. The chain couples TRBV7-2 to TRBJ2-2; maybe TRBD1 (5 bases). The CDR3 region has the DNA TGTGCCAGCAGCTACAGGAGTACCGGGGAGCTGTTTTTT. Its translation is CASSYRSTGELFF. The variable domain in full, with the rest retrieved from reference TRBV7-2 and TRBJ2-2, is GAGVSQSPSNKVTEKGKDVELRCDPISGHTALYWYRQSLGQGLEFLIYFQGNSAPDKSGLPSDRFSAERTGGSVSTLTIQRTQQEDSAVYLCASSYRSTGELFFGEGSRLTVL.